Given below is one TCR beta chain in context. Its specificity is unknown. This sample was included in a study of cytomegalovirus exposure and HLA in healthy donors. General observations from the study: It was approximately 150 TCR beta chains that were listed as cytomegalovirus-associated. TCR beta sequences reportedly predicted most subjects' HLA-A and HLA-B alleles accurately. The majority of TCR sequences were rare, yet some public TCRs appeared in many donors. HLA allele associations emerged for around 15,000 TCR beta sequences in a later analysis, at 0.05 false discovery rate.

In the PCR, 60 Vbeta and 13 Jbeta primers were used. Profiling relied on immunoSEQ multiplex PCR, and the TCRdb table lists in-frame clones only, not all of them. The sample has over 150,000 clones, 82% seen once. This CDR3 region has 13 residues. CDR1 and CDR2 (germline): SGDLS, YYNGEE. The V gene lost 3 bases and the J gene lost 10 bases, with 11 bases spanning the gap. The receptor's source is a boy between 2 and 10 years old in good health and CMV-seronegative. This chain links TRBV9 with TRBJ1-6, with D tentatively TRBD1 (5 bases). The sample comprised PBMCs. The CDR3 here is CASSASGGSPLHF. The CDR3 nucleotides read TGTGCCAGCAGCGCCTCGGGGGGGTCACCCCTCCACTTT.